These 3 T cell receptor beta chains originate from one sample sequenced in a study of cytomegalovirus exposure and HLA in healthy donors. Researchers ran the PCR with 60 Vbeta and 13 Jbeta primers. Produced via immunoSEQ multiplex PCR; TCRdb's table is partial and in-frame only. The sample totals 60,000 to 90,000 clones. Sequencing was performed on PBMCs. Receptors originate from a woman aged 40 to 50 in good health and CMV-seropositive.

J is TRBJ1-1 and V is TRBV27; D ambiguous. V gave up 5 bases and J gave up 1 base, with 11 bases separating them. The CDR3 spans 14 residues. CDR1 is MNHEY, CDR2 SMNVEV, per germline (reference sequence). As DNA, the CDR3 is TGTGCCAGCAGTCCTTATCTAAGGAACACTGAAGCTTTCTTT. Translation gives CASSPYLRNTEAFF.

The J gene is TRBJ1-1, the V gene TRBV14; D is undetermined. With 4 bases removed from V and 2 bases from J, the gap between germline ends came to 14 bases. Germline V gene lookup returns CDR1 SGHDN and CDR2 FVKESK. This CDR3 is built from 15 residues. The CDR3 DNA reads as TGTGCCAGCAGCCGCCATCGAGGGAGCAACACTGAAGCTTTCTTT. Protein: CASSRHRGSNTEAFF.

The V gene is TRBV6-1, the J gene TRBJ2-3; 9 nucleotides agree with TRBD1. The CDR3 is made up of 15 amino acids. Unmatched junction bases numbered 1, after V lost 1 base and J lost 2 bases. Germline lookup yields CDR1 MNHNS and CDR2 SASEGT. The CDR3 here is CASSEGTGVTDTQYF. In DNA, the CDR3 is TGTGCCAGCAGTGAAGGGACAGGGGTCACAGATACGCAGTATTTT.